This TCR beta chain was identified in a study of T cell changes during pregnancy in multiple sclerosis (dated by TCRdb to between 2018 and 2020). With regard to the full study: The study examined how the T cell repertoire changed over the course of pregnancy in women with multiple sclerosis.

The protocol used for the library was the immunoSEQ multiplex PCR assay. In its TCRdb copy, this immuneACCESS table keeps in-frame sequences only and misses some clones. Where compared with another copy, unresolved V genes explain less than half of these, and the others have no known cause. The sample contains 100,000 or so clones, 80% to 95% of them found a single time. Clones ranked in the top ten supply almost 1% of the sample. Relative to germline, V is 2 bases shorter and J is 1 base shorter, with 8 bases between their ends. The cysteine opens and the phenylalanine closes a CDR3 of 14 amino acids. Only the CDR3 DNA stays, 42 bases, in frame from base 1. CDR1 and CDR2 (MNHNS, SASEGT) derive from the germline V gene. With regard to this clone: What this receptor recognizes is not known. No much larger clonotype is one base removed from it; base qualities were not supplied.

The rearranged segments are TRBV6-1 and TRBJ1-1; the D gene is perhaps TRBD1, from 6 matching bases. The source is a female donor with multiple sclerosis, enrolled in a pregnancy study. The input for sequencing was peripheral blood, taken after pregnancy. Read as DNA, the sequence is TGTGCCAGCAGTGAAATACAGGGGAACACTGAAGCTTTCTTT. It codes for CASSEIQGNTEAFF.